These 24 T cell receptor beta chains came from one sample sequenced in a study of T cells in Graves' hyperthyroidism and ophthalmopathy. Researchers amplified the TCR beta CDR3 regions from RNA transcripts. The HTBI primer set was used in a first-round RT-PCR of the TCR CDR3. TCRdb re-derived calls from the multiplex PCR reads in MiXCR, one entry per CDR3 protein. The sample has 300,000 to 400,000 distinct CDR3 sequences, roughly 18% seen once. Sequences were obtained from blood. Receptors originate from a woman in her forties or fifties with Graves' hyperthyroidism.

This clonotype has just a few counts. The chain combines TRBV3-1 with TRBJ2-2, with no clear D. CDR1 is LGHDT, CDR2 YNNKEL, per germline (reference sequence). The CDR3 runs to 16 residues. Trimming removed 0 bases from V and 2 bases from J, with 10 bases in between. DNA of the CDR3: TGTGCCAGCAGCCAAGACGTGTCCCCCAACACCGGGGAGCTGTTTTTT. The encoded protein is CASSQDVSPNTGELFF.

The genes are TRBV2 and TRBJ2-7; TRBD1 matches 7 bases. The junction had 7 bases not matched to a gene; V was cut back by 8 bases and J by 3 bases. The CDR3 contains 13 residues. Germline V gene sequence: CDR1 SNHLY, CDR2 FYNNEI. CDR3 residues: CASARDRDYEQYV. The CDR3 nucleotides read TGTGCCAGCGCCCGGGACAGAGACTACGAGCAGTACGTC.

In its sample, this clonotype was seen many times. This chain joins TRBV2 and TRBJ1-1; 10 nucleotides line up with TRBD1. V dropped 10 bases and J dropped 1; count of bases not matched to a gene: 3. Germline-derived CDR1 and CDR2 are SNHLY and FYNNEI. The CDR3 length is 13 residues. DNA of the CDR3: TGTGCCACCGGGGACAGGGGGAACACTGAAGCTTTCTTT. Translation gives CATGDRGNTEAFF.

The V and J genes are TRBV3-1 and TRBJ2-2, with TRBD2 matching 13 bases. CDR3 length: 16 residues. The J segment lost 8 bases and the V segment lost 1 base, leaving 4 bases of the junction unmatched. The germline CDR1 and CDR2 sequences are LGHDT and YNNKEL (reference sequence). The CDR3 loop reads CASSQGLAGGVGELFF. CDR3 coding DNA: TGTGCCAGCAGCCAAGGACTAGCGGGGGGCGTGGGGGAGCTGTTTTTT.

This chain connects TRBV4-1 to TRBJ2-1, with unresolved D. Germline V gene sequence: CDR1 MGHRA, CDR2 YSYEKL. The CDR3 is made up of 13 amino acids. Trimming removed 2 bases from V and 6 bases from J, with 8 bases in between. The CDR3 is CASSQPQVNEQFF. Written as DNA, the CDR3 is TGCGCCAGCAGCCAACCGCAAGTCAATGAGCAGTTCTTC.

This clonotype was seen many times. This chain connects TRBV7-9 to TRBJ2-1, with a possible D match to TRBD2 (5 bases). The length of the CDR3 is 16 residues. CDR1 is SEHNR and CDR2 is FQNEAQ in the germline V gene (reference sequence). V was cut by 4 bases and J by 1 base, with 14 bases left in between. Here the CDR3 reads CASSSFDGISYNEQFF. The CDR3 DNA reads TGTGCCAGCAGCTCTTTTGACGGGATTTCCTACAATGAGCAGTTCTTC.

The chain has TRBV11-2 and TRBJ1-4, with a possible D match to TRBD1 (6 bases). V was shortened by 0 bases and J by 5 bases, with 10 bases between the two germline ends. The CDR3 totals 15 residues. Germline-derived CDR1 and CDR2 are SGHAT and FQNNGV. CDR3 residues: CASSLDPDRNEKLFF. CDR3 coding DNA: TGTGCCAGCAGCTTAGATCCTGACAGGAATGAAAAACTGTTTTTT.

This clonotype was found many times. The V call is TRBV20-1, the J call TRBJ2-1; D uncertain. The CDR3 runs to 14 residues. Between the trimmed V and J ends, which lost 0 bases and 6 bases, there was a span of 12 bases. CDR1 is DFQATT and CDR2 is SNEGSKA in the germline V gene (reference sequence). CDR3 sequence reads: CSAREPGGSNEQFF. The CDR3 DNA is TGCAGTGCTAGAGAGCCTGGTGGGTCCAATGAGCAGTTCTTC.

This clonotype was picked up many times. The J gene is TRBJ1-1, the V gene TRBV12-3 or TRBV12-4, with a weak D call TRBD1 (5 bases). The CDR3 is 14 amino acids. Trimming stripped 6 bases from V and 5 bases from J, with 16 bases between. The CDR3 DNA sequence: TGTGCCAGCAGCGAGGCCCGTTGGGGGACTGAAGCTTTCTTT. Its protein is CASSEARWGTEAFF.

This chain links TRBV12-3 or TRBV12-4 with TRBJ2-6, with 11 bases matching TRBD2. Trimming took 6 bases from V and 0 from J; bases not matched to a gene: 16. The CDR3 runs 21 residues. CDR3 sequence: CASRLTGPGLAENSGANVLTF. DNA of the CDR3: TGTGCCAGCAGACTCACCGGACCGGGACTAGCGGAAAACTCTGGGGCCAACGTCCTGACTTTC.

This clonotype was seen at least ten times. This chain links TRBV28 with TRBJ2-1, with 10 bases fitting TRBD2. The CDR3 has 16 residues. Trimming at V came to 0 bases and at J to 7 bases, leaving 6 bases not matched to a gene. Looked up from germline, CDR1 is MDHEN and CDR2 is SYDVKM. CDR3 sequence reads: CASSLWVGSGRNEQFF. The CDR3 region has the DNA TGTGCCAGCAGTTTATGGGTGGGTAGCGGGAGGAATGAGCAGTTCTTC.

This chain joins TRBV20-1 and TRBJ1-2; maybe TRBD1 (5 bases). The V end lost 0 bases, the J end lost 1 base, and 12 bases lay between the germline ends. This CDR3 is built from 15 residues. Per the germline V gene, CDR1 is DFQATT and CDR2 is SNEGSKA (reference sequence). CDR3 in DNA: TGCAGTGCTAGAGATAGGAACAGGTTTAACTATGGCTACACCTTC. It translates to CSARDRNRFNYGYTF.

V and J are TRBV9 and TRBJ2-3; the D gene could be TRBD1 or TRBD2 (5 bases each). The length of the CDR3 is 17 residues. Germline V gives CDR1 SGDLS, CDR2 YYNGEE. Trimming left V 3 bases short and J 2 bases short, with 19 bases between. Written as DNA, the CDR3 is TGTGCCAGCAGCGCGAGGGGCAAGGAATATTTCACAGATACGCAGTATTTT. Translated: CASSARGKEYFTDTQYF.

The chain joins TRBV20-1 to TRBJ2-1, with D possibly matching TRBD1 (6 bases). The CDR3 covers 18 residues. V dropped 1 base and J dropped 0 bases, with 19 bases sitting between them. Germline V gene data show CDR1 as DFQATT and CDR2 as SNEGSKA (reference sequence). This chain's CDR3 is CSARVATPTGYSYNEQFF. Here the CDR3 DNA reads TGCAGTGCTAGAGTCGCAACCCCGACAGGCTACTCCTACAATGAGCAGTTCTTC.

The table lists this clonotype with many counts. The chain employs TRBV2 and TRBJ1-2; tentatively, D is TRBD1 (5 bases). CDR3 length: 15 amino acids. With 3 bases removed from V and 2 bases from J, the gap between germline ends came to 13 bases. CDR1 is SNHLY, CDR2 FYNNEI, per germline. CDR3 amino acids: CASSEARARNYGYTF. The CDR3 DNA follows: TGTGCCAGCAGTGAGGCCAGGGCTAGGAACTATGGCTACACCTTC.

This clonotype has a single count. The CDR3 nucleotides read TGCGCCAGCAGCCAAGAGTGGGGAAGGCAGCCCCAGCATTTT. Its translation is CASSQEWGRQPQHF. V gene TRBV4-1 combines with J gene TRBJ1-5; no clear D gene. Germline CDR1 and CDR2: MGHRA and YSYEKL. Trimming left V 0 bases short and J 7 bases short, with 10 bases between. The CDR3 is 14 residues long.

This clonotype was seen at least ten times. This sequence joins TRBV3-1 and TRBJ1-6; 9 bases fit TRBD1. Looked up from germline, CDR1 is LGHDT and CDR2 is YNNKEL (reference sequence). The CDR3 loop spans 15 amino acids. V lost 4 bases, J lost 7 bases, and 5 bases stayed unmatched. CDR3 sequence: CASSPGTGLNSPLHF. CDR3 bases: TGTGCCAGCAGCCCCGGGACAGGGTTGAATTCACCCCTCCACTTT. Variable domain in full (rest from reference TRBV3-1 and TRBJ1-6): DTAVSQTPKYLVTQMGNDKSIKCEQNLGHDTMYWYKQDSKKFLKIMFSYNNKELIINETVPNRFSPKSPDKAHLNLHINSLELGDSAVYFCASSPGTGLNSPLHFGNGTRLTVT.

This clonotype showed up many times. The chain couples TRBV5-1 to TRBJ2-1; TRBD2 matches 10 bases. CDR1 SGHRS and CDR2 YFSETQ come from the germline V gene. With V trimmed by 0 bases and J by 8 bases, 11 bases remained unmatched. This CDR3 region has 17 residues. The CDR3 DNA is TGCGCCAGCAGCTTGGGCCTAACTAGCGGGATAGACGATGAGCAGTTCTTC. Translating it yields CASSLGLTSGIDDEQFF. The whole variable domain, remainder taken from reference TRBV5-1 and TRBJ2-1, is KAGVTQTPRYLIKTRGQQVTLSCSPISGHRSVSWYQQTPGQGLQFLFEYFSETQRNKGNFPGRFSGRQFSNSRSEMNVSTLELGDSALYLCASSLGLTSGIDDEQFFGPGTRLTVL.

This clonotype came up a few times. The chain couples TRBV5-1 to TRBJ2-1, with TRBD1 identical over 10 bases. The CDR3 extends over 14 amino acids. CDR1 and CDR2 (germline): SGHRS, YFSETQ. The V segment lost 4 bases and the J segment 8 bases; nucleotides outside the gene matches: 6. The CDR3 bases are TGCGCCAGCAGCACCTCAGGGACAGGGGATGAGCAGTTCTTC. It is translated as CASSTSGTGDEQFF.

This clonotype came up many times. This chain joins TRBV28 and TRBJ2-7, with 9 bases identical to TRBD1. The CDR3 has 16 residues. Germline V gene sequence: CDR1 MDHEN, CDR2 SYDVKM. Trimming cost V 2 bases and J 3 bases; bases outside gene matches: 8. CDR3 DNA: TGTGCCAGCAGTTTAGGGCCGGGACAGGGCTTCTACGAGCAGTACTTC. Amino acid sequence: CASSLGPGQGFYEQYF.

This clonotype turned up a few times. The chain employs TRBV12-3 or TRBV12-4 and TRBJ1-1; D is perhaps TRBD1 (5 bases). The CDR3 totals 13 residues. The V gene lost 5 bases and the J gene lost 11 bases, with 18 bases spanning the gap. The chain's CDR3 is CASSPTGLTRAFF. CDR3 DNA sequence: TGTGCCAGCAGTCCTACGGGACTTACGCGTGCTTTCTTT.

This clonotype was picked up many times. The chain employs TRBV7-2 and TRBJ2-1, with D unresolved. The CDR3 is made up of 11 amino acids. V lost 5 bases and J lost 9, with 8 bases in between. The V gene's germline CDR1 is SGHTA and CDR2 FQGNSA. DNA for the CDR3: TGTGCCAGCAGCAACCGGGTTGAGCAGTTCTTC. It yields the protein CASSNRVEQFF.

V usage is TRBV7-7 and J usage is TRBJ2-5; 7 bases are shared with TRBD2. This CDR3 is built from 14 residues. The junction had 5 bases not matched to a gene; V was cut back by 2 bases and J by 5 bases. The germline V gene encodes CDR1 SSHAT and CDR2 FNYEAQ (reference sequence). CDR3 sequence reads: CASSLLADPETQYF. The CDR3, as DNA: TGTGCCAGCAGCTTACTAGCGGACCCGGAGACCCAGTACTTC.

This clonotype has at least ten counts. The genes are TRBV6-8 and TRBJ2-7, with 9 bases fitting TRBD2. After removal of 5 bases from V and 0 bases from J, the junction contained 8 bases not matched to a gene. The CDR3 length is 16 residues. The V gene's germline CDR1 is MNHGY and CDR2 SAAAGT. The CDR3 sequence is CASSRMKRGDSYEQYV. The CDR3 bases are TGTGCCAGCAGTCGGATGAAGCGGGGGGACTCCTACGAGCAGTACGTC.